The 23 T cell receptor beta chains given below trace back to one sample, sequenced in a study of cytomegalovirus exposure and HLA in healthy donors. The method was immunoSEQ multiplex PCR; TCRdb's version includes in-frame clones alone and lacks a portion of them. The table records tens of thousands of clones, about nine tenths of them present only once. The sample comprised PBMCs. Receptors originate from a woman younger than 30 in good health and CMV-seropositive.

The chain's CDR3 is CASSLRGRNEAFF. CDR3 DNA: TGTGCCAGCAGCCTCAGGGGGCGTAATGAAGCTTTCTTT. V is TRBV7-3 and J is TRBJ1-1; 8 nucleotides agree with TRBD1. Germline loops: CDR1 SGHTA, CDR2 FQGTGA. The V and J ends lost 5 bases and 7 bases, in that order; junction bases with no gene match: 6. The CDR3 contains 13 residues.

The chain has TRBV7-8 and TRBJ2-7, with 7 bases lining up with TRBD2. CDR3 length: 14 residues. V was pared by 0 bases and J by 1 base, with 0 bases of the junction left unmatched. Germline-derived CDR1 and CDR2 are SGHVS and FQNEAQ. The CDR3 sequence is CASSLAGGSYEQYF. The DNA of the CDR3 is TGTGCCAGCAGCTTAGCGGGGGGGTCCTACGAGCAGTACTTC.

The chain has TRBV5-1 and TRBJ2-1, with 7 positions matching TRBD2. Germline V gene sequence: CDR1 SGHRS, CDR2 YFSETQ. CDR3 length: 17 amino acids. J lost 0 bases, V lost 1 base, and 7 bases had no gene match. CDR3 sequence: CASSLLLAPSSYNEQFF. The CDR3 coding sequence is TGCGCCAGCAGCTTGCTACTAGCGCCGAGCTCCTACAATGAGCAGTTCTTC.

This clone was observed once. V and J are TRBV7-9 and TRBJ2-3, with 11 bases identical to TRBD2. The germline V gene encodes CDR1 SEHNR and CDR2 FQNEAQ (reference sequence). The CDR3 extends over 16 amino acids. With V trimmed by 5 bases and J by 2 bases, 6 bases remained unmatched. The CDR3 loop is CASSHTSGGVTDTQYF. The CDR3, as DNA: TGTGCCAGCAGCCATACTAGCGGGGGTGTCACAGATACGCAGTATTTT.

In DNA, the CDR3 is TGTGCCAGCAGTTACTGGGCCCCCATGAACACTGAAGCTTTCTTT. Translated, it gives CASSYWAPMNTEAFF. This chain uses TRBV6-6 with TRBJ1-1; D gene uncertain. The V gene's germline CDR1 is MNHNY and CDR2 SVGAGI (reference sequence). V lost 1 base and J lost 0, with 9 bases in between. The CDR3 has 15 residues.

This chain joins TRBV9 and TRBJ2-5, with 11 bases lining up with TRBD2. The CDR3 spans 16 residues. Germline V lookup: CDR1 SGDLS, CDR2 YYNGEE. J gave up 5 bases and V 7 bases, and 13 bases lay outside the gene matches. The DNA for the CDR3 is TGTGCCAGCGCCCCACCTAGCGGGGGGATAGGTGAGACCCAGTACTTC. Translating gives CASAPPSGGIGETQYF.

The chain uses TRBV14 and TRBJ2-6; D perhaps matches TRBD1 (6 bases). Between the trimmed V and J ends, which lost 6 bases and 0 bases, there was a span of 12 bases. CDR3 length equals 16 residues. The germline gives CDR1 SGHDN, CDR2 FVKESK. Here the CDR3 DNA reads TGTGCCAGCAGTATACAGGGCTTCTCTGGGGCCAACGTCCTGACTTTC. Protein sequence: CASSIQGFSGANVLTF.

This chain uses TRBV11-1 with TRBJ2-2, with 8 nucleotides matching TRBD2. Germline CDR1 reads SGHAT; CDR2 reads FQDESV (reference sequence). This CDR3 has 15 residues. V lost 5 bases, J lost 7 bases, and 9 bases stayed unmatched. The CDR3 protein is CASSPSGTRIGELFF. The CDR3 nucleotides read TGTGCCAGCAGCCCCTCCGGGACTAGGATCGGGGAGCTGTTTTTT. Variable domain in full (rest from reference TRBV11-1 and TRBJ2-2): EAEVAQSPRYKITEKSQAVAFWCDPISGHATLYWYRQILGQGPELLVQFQDESVVDDSQLPKDRFSAERLKGVDSTLKIQPAELGDSAMYLCASSPSGTRIGELFFGEGSRLTVL.

The rearrangement links TRBV28 to TRBJ1-4; the match to TRBD1 covers 7 bases. Per the germline V gene, CDR1 is MDHEN and CDR2 is SYDVKM. V gave up 4 bases and J gave up 1 base; unmatched junction bases: 3. The CDR3 sequence is 15 residues long. The CDR3: CASSWTGGTNEKLFF. CDR3 DNA: TGTGCCAGCAGTTGGACAGGAGGAACTAATGAAAAACTGTTTTTT. Variable domain in full (rest from reference TRBV28 and TRBJ1-4): DVKVTQSSRYLVKRTGEKVFLECVQDMDHENMFWYRQDPGLGLRLIYFSYDVKMKEKGDIPEGYSVSREKKERFSLILESASTNQTSMYLCASSWTGGTNEKLFFGSGTQLSVL.

V is TRBV5-3 and J is TRBJ2-1; D is perhaps TRBD2 (6 bases). TRBV5-3 has ORF status, its function being uncertain. V was cut by 3 bases and J by 6 bases, with 10 bases left in between. The CDR3 is 13 residues long. The CDR3 here is CARSSKTSNEQFF. The CDR3 DNA reads TGTGCCAGAAGCTCAAAGACTAGCAATGAGCAGTTCTTC.

The chain carries TRBV19 and TRBJ2-3; possible D gene TRBD2, 5 bases. This CDR3 contains 15 residues. Germline-derived CDR1 and CDR2 are LNHDA and SQIVND (reference sequence). Trimming cost V 6 bases and J 6 bases, with 19 bases left between them. The CDR3 region is CASRMTWRFSDTQYF. DNA of the CDR3: TGTGCCAGTAGGATGACCTGGAGGTTCTCGGATACGCAGTATTTT.

The CDR3: CASSSPGQGNLDEQYF. The CDR3 DNA reads TGTGCCAGCAGCTCACCGGGACAGGGGAATCTGGACGAGCAGTACTTC. This rearrangement joins TRBV7-9 to TRBJ2-7; 10 nucleotides agree with TRBD1. Trimming took 4 bases from V and 5 from J; bases not matched to a gene: 11. There are 16 residues in the CDR3. Germline assignment: CDR1 SEHNR and CDR2 FQNEAQ (reference sequence).

This chain joins TRBV11-2 and TRBJ1-2; 7 nucleotides agree with TRBD1. V was clipped by 5 bases and J by 0 bases; unmatched bases: 6. CDR3 length: 15 amino acids. Germline loops: CDR1 SGHAT, CDR2 FQNNGV. Written as DNA, the CDR3 is TGTGCCAGCAGCCGGGCACAGGGGACTAACTATGGCTACACCTTC. Translating gives CASSRAQGTNYGYTF. The complete variable domain, with remaining parts taken from reference TRBV11-2 and TRBJ1-2, reads EAGVAQSPRYKIIEKRQSVAFWCNPISGHATLYWYQQILGQGPKLLIQFQNNGVVDDSQLPKDRFSAERLKGVDSTLKIQPAKLEDSAVYLCASSRAQGTNYGYTFGSGTRLTVV.

J is TRBJ2-3 and V is TRBV7-8; the match to TRBD2 covers 9 bases. Germline V gene lookup returns CDR1 SGHVS and CDR2 FQNEAQ. V gave up 5 bases and J gave up 0 bases; unmatched junction bases: 9. CDR3 length: 17 amino acids. CDR3 sequence reads: CASSPRSGGTSTDTQYF. The CDR3 DNA reads TGTGCCAGCAGCCCAAGGAGCGGGGGGACAAGCACAGATACGCAGTATTTT.

The chain has TRBV5-8 and TRBJ1-4; 9 nucleotides line up with TRBD1. CDR1 and CDR2 (germline): SGHTS, YDEGEE. The length of the CDR3 is 15 residues. V shed 4 bases and J 4 bases; nucleotides not matched to a gene: 5. The CDR3 sequence: CASSEKTGGNEKLFF. The CDR3 DNA sequence: TGTGCCAGCAGCGAAAAGACAGGGGGTAATGAAAAACTGTTTTTT.

The chain has TRBV18 and TRBJ1-2; TRBD1 might be the D (5 bases). The CDR3 runs to 12 residues. The V and J ends lost 3 bases and 7 bases respectively, with 9 bases between them. Per the germline V gene, CDR1 is KGHSH and CDR2 is LQKENI. The CDR3 here is CASSPGGSGYTF. CDR3 DNA: TGTGCCAGCTCACCTGGGGGGTCTGGCTACACCTTC. Combining the CDR3 with reference TRBV18 and TRBJ1-2 gives the whole variable domain NAGVMQNPRHLVRRRGQEARLRCSPMKGHSHVYWYRQLPEEGLKFMVYLQKENIIDESGMPKERFSAEFPKEGPSILRIQQVVRGDSAAYFCASSPGGSGYTFGSGTRLTVV.

CDR3 loop: CASSDRRHSPLHF. In DNA, the CDR3 is TGTGCCAGCAGTGACAGGAGGCATTCACCCCTCCACTTT. The chain recombines TRBV6-5 with TRBJ1-6; TRBD1 is a possible D gene (6 bases). CDR3 length: 13 amino acids. The ends were cut back, 5 bases at V and 8 bases at J, with 10 bases in the middle. Germline V gives CDR1 MNHEY, CDR2 SVGAGI.

The chain recombines TRBV4-1 with TRBJ1-2; 8 bases agree with TRBD1. V lost 1 base to trimming and J lost 7 bases; unmatched junction nucleotides: 14. Germline V lookup: CDR1 MGHRA, CDR2 YSYEKL. The CDR3 has 17 residues. The CDR3, as DNA: TGCGCCAGCAGCCAAGTCGGAGGACAGGGAGTCGGGCGTGGCTACACCTTC. It is translated as CASSQVGGQGVGRGYTF.

This clone was observed a single time. Other DNA sequences within the sample encode an identical CDR3. The rearrangement joins TRBV28 to TRBJ1-2; 7 bases align to TRBD1. The CDR3 contains 13 residues. Germline CDR1 is MDHEN and CDR2 is SYDVKM. After removal of 6 bases from V and 2 bases from J, the junction contained 3 bases not matched to a gene. The CDR3, as DNA: TGTGCCAGCAGCTCGACAGGGAACTATGGCTACACCTTC. It specifies CASSSTGNYGYTF.

The rearrangement joins TRBV6-6 to TRBJ2-5; 10 bases map to TRBD2. The CDR3 length is 13 residues. V gave up 10 bases and J gave up 5 bases; unmatched junction bases: 7. Looked up from germline, CDR1 is MNHNY and CDR2 is SVGAGI (reference sequence). In nucleotides, the CDR3 is TGTGCCACCAGAGCGGGGGGGCAGGAGACCCAGTACTTC. Encoded protein: CATRAGGQETQYF.

V is TRBV5-1 and J is TRBJ2-6; no clear D. The CDR3 spans 16 residues. Trimming removed 0 bases from V and 0 bases from J, with 7 bases in between. The germline gives CDR1 SGHRS, CDR2 YFSETQ. The DNA for the CDR3 is TGCGCCAGCAGCTTGGAACTGTTCTCTGGGGCCAACGTCCTGACTTTC. This sequence encodes CASSLELFSGANVLTF.

J is TRBJ2-1 and V is TRBV6-1; 9 bases map to TRBD1. This CDR3 comprises 16 residues. V trimming: 4 bases; J trimming: 4 bases; junction bases outside the gene matches: 8. CDR1 and CDR2 (germline): MNHNS, SASEGT. Here the CDR3 reads CASSGLTGGSYNEQFF. The CDR3 DNA reads TGTGCCAGCAGTGGCTTGACAGGGGGTTCGTACAATGAGCAGTTCTTC.

The chain couples TRBV27 to TRBJ2-5; tentatively, D is TRBD1 (6 bases). The CDR3 extends over 15 amino acids. V was trimmed by 5 bases and J by 2 bases, leaving 15 bases between them. Germline lookup yields CDR1 MNHEY and CDR2 SMNVEV (reference sequence). CDR3 residues: CASSPVSTGQETQYF. In nucleotides, the CDR3 is TGTGCCAGCAGTCCCGTATCGACAGGTCAAGAGACCCAGTACTTC.